This T cell receptor beta chain was profiled in a study of blood T cell repertoires in COVID-19. Generated by immunoSEQ multiplex PCR, the TCRdb table keeps only in-frame clones and is missing some. The sample includes 25,000 to 30,000 clones, roughly 87% of them seen just once. The CDR3 totals 14 residues. Germline V lookup: CDR1 SGHNT, CDR2 YYREEE (reference sequence). V gave up 3 bases and J gave up 1 base; unmatched junction bases: 0. This receptor was taken from a human donor in a cohort sampled during active COVID-19. V and J are TRBV5-4 and TRBJ2-3; 9 nucleotides match TRBD2. Sequenced input: peripheral blood. The CDR3 loop is CASSWTSGTDTQYF. For the CDR3, the DNA is TGTGCCAGCAGCTGGACTAGCGGCACAGATACGCAGTATTTT. Full variable domain (outside the CDR3, taken from reference TRBV5-4 and TRBJ2-3): ETGVTQSPTHLIKTRGQQVTLRCSSQSGHNTVSWYQQALGQGPQFIFQYYREEENGRGNFPPRFSGLQFPNYSSELNVNALELDDSALYLCASSWTSGTDTQYFGPGTRLTVL.